This T cell receptor beta chain was recorded in a study of blood T cells in healthy people across ages. Overall study: T cells yielded about one barcoded beta molecule per two cells through template switching. Whole-study results and caveats: CMV status of donors was unknown, possibly confounding expanded clonotype changes.

About this clonotype itself: Its specificity is not known.

Each donor had approximately 10 milliliters of peripheral blood drawn. Each sample provided at least 5 micrograms of extracted total RNA. Germline CDR1 is ENHRY and CDR2 is SYGVKD. This CDR3 comprises 17 residues. Through a sample-barcoded 5' primer and a J-beta primer mix, a second PCR was run for about 6 to 11 cycles. TCRdb redid the calling of the 5' RACE reads with MiXCR, one entry per CDR3 protein. Of about 1.4 million distinct CDR3 sequences listed, roughly 60% were seen once; the top ten hold 6.5% to 8.5%. Specimen: blood. The chain combines TRBV10-3 with TRBJ2-4; D remains unclear. The J call may be in error: the DNA end matches TRBJ2-7 better. The clonotype comes from a young man in good health. This CDR3 is CAISESMSVALDHEQYF. CDR3 sequence (DNA): TGTGCCATCAGTGAGTCGATGTCCGTGGCTCTGGACCACGAGCAGTACTTC.